A selection of T cell receptor beta chains follows, all from one sample in a study of T cell responses to AZD1222 COVID-19 vaccine. Sequencing was performed with immunoSEQ multiplex PCR; in TCRdb, only in-frame clones are kept and a portion is missing. The sample holds tens of thousands of clones, 70% to 90% seen once. The sequenced sample was peripheral blood, obtained 28 days after the second AZD1222 dose. These receptors all stem from an adult who received the AZD1222 COVID-19 vaccine. Both conserved end residues are part of each CDR3. A D gene is named only where the DNA matches it firmly. Not all rows give a size; the values are once, few, many and, for expanded clones, a class.

>TRBJ2-1|TRBV3-1/TRBV3-2|-|-
CASSQDQGPYNEQFF
TGTGCCAGCAGCCAAGATCAGGGACCTTACAATGAGCAGTTCTTC
>TRBJ1-1|TRBV6-1|TRBD1|-
CASSEPPGQGAMNTEAFF
TGTGCCAGCAGTGAACCGCCGGGACAGGGGGCCATGAACACTGAAGCTTTCTTT
>TRBJ2-7|TRBV10-3|TRBD2|-
CAIKGGLAGPYEQYF
TGTGCCATCAAAGGGGGACTAGCGGGCCCCTACGAGCAGTACTTC
>TRBJ1-4|TRBV7-6|-|-
CASSSAERGSNEKLFF
TGTGCCAGCAGCTCCGCTGAGAGGGGTTCTAATGAAAAACTGTTTTTT
>TRBJ2-1|TRBV7-6|TRBD1|-
CASSLGGRDRGNEQFF
TGTGCCAGCAGCTTAGGGGGGCGGGACAGGGGCAATGAGCAGTTCTTC
>TRBJ2-3|TRBV5-1|TRBD2|-
CASSRGVAGVLDTQYF
TGCGCCAGCAGCCGCGGGGTAGCGGGAGTGTTGGATACGCAGTATTTT
>TRBJ1-2|TRBV6-5|-|-
CASSYGGTGFGYTF
TGTGCCAGCAGTTACGGGGGAACAGGGTTTGGCTACACCTTC
>TRBJ1-2|TRBV5-5|-|-
CASSLAVAGGYGYTF
TGTGCCAGCAGCTTGGCCGTGGCGGGCGGCTATGGCTACACCTTC
>TRBJ1-1|TRBV5-4|-|-
CASSGGYSMNTEAFF
TGTGCCAGCAGCGGGGGGTACTCCATGAACACTGAAGCTTTCTTT
>TRBJ1-1|TRBV5-1|-|-
CASSFPDLNTEAFF
TGCGCCAGCAGCTTTCCAGACCTGAACACTGAAGCTTTCTTT
>TRBJ1-2|TRBV6-1|-|-
CASREFGYTF
TGTGCCAGCAGGGAATTTGGCTACACCTTC
>TRBJ2-7|TRBV30|-|-
CAWSTGSSYEQYF
TGTGCCTGGAGTACGGGAAGCTCCTACGAGCAGTACTTC
>TRBJ1-1|TRBV27|-|-
CASSLMWGRGKGTEAFF
TGTGCCAGCAGTTTGATGTGGGGTAGGGGAAAAGGGACTGAAGCTTTCTTT
>TRBJ1-4|TRBV20-1|-|-
CSARLGEKLFF
TGCAGTGCTAGACTCGGTGAAAAACTGTTTTTT
>TRBJ2-3|TRBV30|TRBD2|-
CAWKVGLAGGDTQYF
TGTGCCTGGAAAGTAGGGCTAGCGGGAGGGGATACGCAGTATTTT
>TRBJ1-1|TRBV19|TRBD1|few
CASSRLGQGIKGTEAFF
TGTGCCAGTAGTCGGTTGGGACAGGGGATTAAGGGCACTGAAGCTTTCTTT
>TRBJ2-5|TRBV19|-|-
CASSTSGQARRPQYF
TGTGCCAGTAGCACATCGGGTCAAGCCCGGCGCCCCCAGTACTTC
>TRBJ1-1|TRBV9|-|-
CASSVGGDEAFF
TGTGCCAGCAGCGTAGGCGGGGATGAAGCTTTCTTT
>TRBJ1-3|TRBV19|-|-
CASKVGSGHTIYF
TGTGCCAGTAAGGTGGGATCCGGCCACACCATATATTTT
>TRBJ2-7|TRBV10-1|TRBD2|once
CASSESIVCSGSYEQYF
TGCGCCAGCAGTGAGTCGATCGTGTGTAGCGGGAGCTACGAGCAGTACTTC
>TRBJ1-2|TRBV7-6|-|-
CASSLAATLNYGYTF
TGTGCCAGCAGCTTAGCAGCCACTTTGAACTATGGCTACACCTTC
>TRBJ2-1|TRBV11-3|TRBD2|-
CASSLAGLAGNEQFF
TGTGCCAGCAGCTTAGCAGGACTAGCAGGCAATGAGCAGTTCTTC
>TRBJ2-7|TRBV3-1/TRBV3-2|-|-
CASGPGPVVYEQYF
TGTGCCAGCGGGCCGGGACCGGTCGTCTACGAGCAGTACTTC
>TRBJ2-7|TRBV7-9|-|few
CASSAGQSSYEQYF
TGTGCCAGCAGCGCGGGCCAGAGCTCCTACGAGCAGTACTTC
>TRBJ2-2|TRBV7-3|-|-
CASSQDGATGELFF
TGTGCCAGCAGCCAGGACGGGGCAACCGGGGAGCTGTTTTTT
>TRBJ2-7|TRBV5-5|-|-
CASSTAGVHYEQYF
TGTGCCAGCAGCACCGCAGGGGTTCACTACGAGCAGTACTTC
>TRBJ2-5|TRBV7-2|TRBD2|-
CASSSKSAGAAKTQYF
TGTGCCAGCAGCTCGAAATCTGCGGGAGCGGCTAAGACCCAGTACTTC
>TRBJ1-2|TRBV7-2|-|-
CASSPEGGLYGYTF
TGTGCCAGCAGCCCAGAGGGCGGCCTCTATGGCTACACCTTC
>TRBJ1-1|TRBV4-2|-|-
CASSQEGSGVNTEAFF
TGTGCCAGCAGCCAAGAGGGGTCCGGGGTGAACACTGAAGCTTTCTTT
>TRBJ2-7|TRBV11-2|TRBD2|-
CASSEGLAVSYEQYF
TGTGCCAGCAGCGAAGGACTAGCGGTCTCCTACGAGCAGTACTTC